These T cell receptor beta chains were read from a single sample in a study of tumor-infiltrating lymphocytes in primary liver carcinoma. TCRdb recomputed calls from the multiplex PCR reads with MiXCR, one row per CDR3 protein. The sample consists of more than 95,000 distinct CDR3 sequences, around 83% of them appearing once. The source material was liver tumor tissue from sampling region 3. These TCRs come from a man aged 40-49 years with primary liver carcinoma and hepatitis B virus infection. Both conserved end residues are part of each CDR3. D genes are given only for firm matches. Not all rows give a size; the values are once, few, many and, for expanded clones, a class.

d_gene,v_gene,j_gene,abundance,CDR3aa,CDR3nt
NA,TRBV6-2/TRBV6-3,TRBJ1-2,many,CASSTASGYTF,TGTGCCAGCAGTACGGCCAGTGGCTACACCTTC
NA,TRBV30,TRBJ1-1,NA,CDRSSSNRAFF,TGTGACAGGAGTTCGAGCAATAGGGCTTTCTTT
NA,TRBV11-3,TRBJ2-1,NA,CVSSFAPPLEQFF,TGTGTCAGCAGCTTCGCGCCTCCACTTGAGCAGTTCTTC
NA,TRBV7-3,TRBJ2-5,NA,CASSLAAGRETQYF,TGTGCCAGTAGCTTAGCCGCAGGGAGGGAGACCCAGTACTTC
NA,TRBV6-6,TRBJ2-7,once,CVSNYGLGGQGDEQYF,TGTGTCAGCAATTACGGGTTGGGGGGCCAAGGCGACGAGCAGTACTTC
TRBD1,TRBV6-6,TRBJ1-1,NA,CTSITGGTTEAFF,TGTACCAGTATCACAGGGGGGACTACTGAAGCTTTCTTT
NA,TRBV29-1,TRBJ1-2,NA,CSVGVPTGTQVANYGCTF,TGCAGCGTTGGGGTACCAACAGGAACTCAAGTAGCTAACTATGGCTGCACCTTC
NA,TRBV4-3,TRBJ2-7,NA,CASSQDLTVSYERYF,TGTGCCAGCAGCCAAGACCTGACAGTCTCCTACGAGCGCTACTTC
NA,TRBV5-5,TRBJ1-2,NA,CTSSGNMGLNYGYTF,TGCACCAGCAGCGGTAACATGGGACTGAACTATGGCTACACCTTC
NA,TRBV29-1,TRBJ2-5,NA,CSVQWAQDTQYF,TGCAGCGTTCAATGGGCCCAAGATACCCAGTACTTC
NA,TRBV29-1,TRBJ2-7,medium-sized,CSILGRFDGPPSYEQYF,TGCAGCATCCTAGGGCGCTTCGACGGACCCCCCTCCTACGAGCAGTACTTC
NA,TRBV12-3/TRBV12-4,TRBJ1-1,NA,CANSLREDSEAFF,TGTGCCAACAGTCTCAGGGAAGACAGTGAAGCTTTCTTT
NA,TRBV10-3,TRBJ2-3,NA,CAISGIAEGSTDTRYF,TGTGCCATCAGTGGGATAGCGGAAGGAAGCACAGATACGCGGTATTTT
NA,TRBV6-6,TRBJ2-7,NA,CVSSHSPGHSSYEQYF,TGTGTCAGCAGTCATTCCCCGGGACACAGCTCCTACGAGCAGTACTTC
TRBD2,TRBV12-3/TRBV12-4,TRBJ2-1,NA,CASSSVSGGVEQFF,TGTGCCAGCAGTTCCGTATCGGGAGGAGTTGAGCAGTTCTTC
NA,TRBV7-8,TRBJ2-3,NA,CASSLADTQCF,TGTGCCAGCAGCTTAGCAGATACACAGTGTTTT
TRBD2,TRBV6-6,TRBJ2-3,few,CANSRTSQGDTQYF,TGTGCCAATAGTCGGACTAGCCAGGGAGATACGCAGTATTTT
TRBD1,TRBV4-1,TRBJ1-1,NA,CASSHPDRLNTEAFF,TGCGCCAGCAGCCACCCGGACAGGTTGAATACTGAAGCTTTCTTT
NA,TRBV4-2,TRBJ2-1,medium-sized,CASSHVSFSGNEQFF,TGTGCCAGCAGCCATGTTAGTTTTTCCGGCAATGAGCAGTTCTTC
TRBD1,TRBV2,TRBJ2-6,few,CASSDRAGANVLTF,TGTGCCAGCAGCGACAGGGCGGGGGCCAACGTCCTGACTTTC
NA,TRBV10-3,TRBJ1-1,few,CAISTGGQENTDAFF,TGTGCCATTTCCACTGGGGGACAAGAGAACACTGATGCTTTCTTT
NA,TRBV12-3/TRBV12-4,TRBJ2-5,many,CASSLGGGRETQYF,TGTGCCAGCAGTTTGGGGGGCGGGCGAGAGACCCAGTACTTC
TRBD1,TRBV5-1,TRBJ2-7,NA,CASSQVQGHVEQYF,TGCGCCAGCAGCCAGGTACAGGGGCATGTCGAGCAGTACTTC
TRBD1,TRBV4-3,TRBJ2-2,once,CASSTKTGHLPRELFF,TGCGCCAGCAGCACAAAGACAGGGCATCTCCCCAGGGAGCTGTTTTTT
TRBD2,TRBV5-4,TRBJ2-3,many,CASSLGLAGVSDTQYF,TGTGCCAGCAGCTTGGGACTAGCGGGAGTGTCAGATACGCAGTATTTT
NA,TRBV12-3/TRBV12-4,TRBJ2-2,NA,CASSFGGIVNTGELFF,TGTGCCAGCAGTTTTGGGGGGATTGTGAACACCGGGGAGCTGTTTTTT
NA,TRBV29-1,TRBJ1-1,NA,CSIGAKGGGAFF,TGCAGCATCGGCGCCAAAGGTGGAGGAGCTTTCTTT
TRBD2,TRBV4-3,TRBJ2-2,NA,CASSQAGGELSF,TGCGCCAGCAGCCAAGCCGGGGGGGAGCTATCTTTT
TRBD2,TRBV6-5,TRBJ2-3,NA,CTSNPGLAGADTQYF,TGTACCAGCAACCCGGGACTAGCGGGAGCAGATACGCAGTATTTT
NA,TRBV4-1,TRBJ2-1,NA,CASSQAGLVSEQLF,TGCGCCAGCAGCCAAGCAGGTTTAGTAAGTGAGCAGTTATTC
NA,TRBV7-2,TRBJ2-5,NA,CVSSSYDGARSQYF,TGTGTCAGCAGCTCCTATGACGGAGCCCGGTCCCAGTACTTC
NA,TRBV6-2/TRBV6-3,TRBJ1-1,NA,CACSTSRMNTEAFF,TGTGCCTGCAGTACAAGCAGGATGAACACTGAAGCTTTCTTT
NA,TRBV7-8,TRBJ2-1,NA,CASSPAGRGNELFF,TGTGCCAGCAGCCCAGCCGGCCGCGGTAATGAGCTGTTCTTC
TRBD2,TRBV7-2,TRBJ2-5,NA,CASSSLPGTSGIQETLYF,TGTGCCAGCAGCTCTCTTCCCGGGACTAGCGGGATTCAAGAGACCCTGTACTTC
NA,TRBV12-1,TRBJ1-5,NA,CASSSPPPGEGNQSKHF,TGTGCCAGCAGCTCACCCCCCCCCGGGGAGGGCAATCAGTCCAAGCATTTT
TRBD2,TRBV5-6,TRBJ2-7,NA,CASSPCTSGRANEHYF,TGTGCCAGCAGCCCCTGTACTAGCGGGAGGGCAAACGAGCACTACTTC
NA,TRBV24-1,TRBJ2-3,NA,CAISRERGTDTQYF,TGTGCCATCAGCCGGGAGAGGGGCACAGATACGCAGTATTTT
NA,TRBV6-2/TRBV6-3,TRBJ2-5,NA,CDSSYPRQETQYF,TGTGACAGCAGTTACCCACGGCAAGAGACCCAGTACTTC
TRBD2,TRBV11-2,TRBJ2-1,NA,CANSPRGSGIVYNEQFF,TGTGCCAACAGTCCCCGCGGTAGCGGGATTGTCTACAATGAGCAGTTCTTC
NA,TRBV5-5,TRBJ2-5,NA,CASRSKTREETQYF,TGTGCCAGCAGGTCAAAGACTAGGGAAGAGACCCAGTACTTC
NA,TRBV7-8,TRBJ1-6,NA,CASSLPPHGTLNSPHHF,TGTGCCAGCAGCTTACCCCCTCACGGGACCCTTAATTCACCCCACCACTTT
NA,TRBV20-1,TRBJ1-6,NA,CSVSRPQVAAPLHF,TGCAGTGTCTCCCGCCCCCAGGTAGCGGCACCCCTCCACTTT
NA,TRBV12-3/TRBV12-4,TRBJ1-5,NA,CASSPTLWDGNSNQPQHF,TGTGCCAGCAGCCCCACCCTTTGGGACGGCAATAGTAATCAGCCCCAGCATTTT
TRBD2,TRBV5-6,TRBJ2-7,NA,CASSSYHGVGTSGMRQYF,TGTGCCAGCAGCTCATACCATGGGGTGGGGACTAGCGGGATGAGGCAGTACTTC
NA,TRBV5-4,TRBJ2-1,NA,CASSSQRNYNKSFF,TGTGCCAGCAGCTCGCAGCGGAACTACAATAAGTCGTTCTTC
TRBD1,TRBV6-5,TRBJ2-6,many,CASRYRGSGANVLTF,TGTGCCAGCAGATACAGGGGCTCTGGGGCCAACGTCCTGACTTTC
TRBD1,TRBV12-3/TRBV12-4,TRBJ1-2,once,CARTPGGEDYDYTF,TGTGCCAGGACCCCAGGGGGCGAGGACTATGACTACACCTTC
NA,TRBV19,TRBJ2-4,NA,CASSIGRTGNIQYF,TGTGCCAGTAGTATAGGACGAACGGGAAACATTCAGTACTTC
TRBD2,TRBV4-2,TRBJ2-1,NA,CASCQEVAGVSYNEQFF,TGTGCCAGTTGCCAAGAGGTAGCGGGGGTCTCCTACAATGAGCAGTTCTTC